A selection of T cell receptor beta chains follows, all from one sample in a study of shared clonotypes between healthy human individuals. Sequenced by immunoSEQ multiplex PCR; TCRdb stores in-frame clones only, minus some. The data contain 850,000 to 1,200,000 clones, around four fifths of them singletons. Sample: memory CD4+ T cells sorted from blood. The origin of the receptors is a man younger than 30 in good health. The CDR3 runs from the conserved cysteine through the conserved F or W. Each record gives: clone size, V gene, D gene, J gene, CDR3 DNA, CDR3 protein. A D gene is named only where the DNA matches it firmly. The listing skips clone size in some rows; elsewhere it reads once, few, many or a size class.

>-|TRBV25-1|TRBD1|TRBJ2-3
TGTGCCAGCAGTGTCACGGACAGGGACACAGATACGCAGTATTTT
CASSVTDRDTDTQYF
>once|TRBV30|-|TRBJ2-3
TGTGCCTGGAGCCCGAGCAGGTTCACAGATACGCAGTATTTT
CAWSPSRFTDTQYF
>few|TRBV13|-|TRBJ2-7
TGTGCCAGCAGCTTATACGGCTACGAGCGGTACTTC
CASSLYGYERYF
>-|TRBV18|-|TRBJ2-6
TGTGCCAGCTCACCACCCGGGGGCGCTGGGGCCAACGTCCTGACTTTC
CASSPPGGAGANVLTF
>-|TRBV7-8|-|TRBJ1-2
TGTGCCAGCAGCTTAGTAGAGGGGTCCTATGGCTACACCTTC
CASSLVEGSYGYTF
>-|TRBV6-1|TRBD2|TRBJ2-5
TGTGCCAGCAGTAATAGCGGGGGAAAAGAGACCCAGTACTTC
CASSNSGGKETQYF
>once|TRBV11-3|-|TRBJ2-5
TGTGCCAGCAGCTTATCGCAGCACCAAGAGACCCAGTACTTC
CASSLSQHQETQYF
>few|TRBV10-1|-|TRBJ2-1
TGCGCCAGCAGTGAGTTCGGGGTTGACAATGAGCAGTTCTTC
CASSEFGVDNEQFF
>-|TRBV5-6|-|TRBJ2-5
TGTGCCAGCAGCTTGAGAGGCAGGGAGGCCTTGGGAACCCAGTACTTC
CASSLRGREALGTQYF
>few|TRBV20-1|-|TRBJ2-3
TGCAGTGCTAGTCCGCGGGATACGCAGTATTTT
CSASPRDTQYF
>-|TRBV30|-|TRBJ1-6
TGTGCCTGGACCGGGACAAAGAATAATTCACCCCTCCACTTT
CAWTGTKNNSPLHF
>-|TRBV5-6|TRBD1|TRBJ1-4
TGTGCCAGCAGCCAGGACAGGGGAACTAATGAAAAACTGTTTTTT
CASSQDRGTNEKLFF
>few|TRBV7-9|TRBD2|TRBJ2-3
TGTGCCAGCAGCTTAGCGCGGAGTATGGGACTACGCCTTGATACGCAGTATTTT
CASSLARSMGLRLDTQYF
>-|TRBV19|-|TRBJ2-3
TGTGCCAGTAGTATAGATGGGTTCGCGGCCCTGAGCACAGATACGCAGTATTTT
CASSIDGFAALSTDTQYF
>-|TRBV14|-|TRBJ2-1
TGTGCCAGCAGCCGACAGGTTTCCTCCTACAATGAGCAGTTCTTC
CASSRQVSSYNEQFF